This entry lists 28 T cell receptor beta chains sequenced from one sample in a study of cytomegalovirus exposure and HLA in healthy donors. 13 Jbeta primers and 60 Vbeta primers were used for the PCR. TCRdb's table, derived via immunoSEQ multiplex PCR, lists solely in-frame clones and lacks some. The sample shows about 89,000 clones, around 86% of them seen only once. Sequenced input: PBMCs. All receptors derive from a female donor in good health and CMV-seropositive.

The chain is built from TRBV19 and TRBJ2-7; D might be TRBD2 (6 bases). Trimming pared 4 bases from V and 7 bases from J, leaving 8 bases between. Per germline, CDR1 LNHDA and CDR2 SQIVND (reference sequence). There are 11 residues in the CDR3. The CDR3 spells CASSKGREQYF. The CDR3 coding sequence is TGTGCCAGTAGTAAGGGGAGGGAGCAGTACTTC.

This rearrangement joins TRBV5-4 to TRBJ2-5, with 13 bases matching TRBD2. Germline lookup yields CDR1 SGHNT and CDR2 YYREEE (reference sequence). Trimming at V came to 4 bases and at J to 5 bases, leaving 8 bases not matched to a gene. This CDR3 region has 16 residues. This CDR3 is CASSMRLAGGVETQYF. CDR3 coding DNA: TGTGCCAGCAGCATGCGACTAGCGGGAGGAGTGGAGACCCAGTACTTC.

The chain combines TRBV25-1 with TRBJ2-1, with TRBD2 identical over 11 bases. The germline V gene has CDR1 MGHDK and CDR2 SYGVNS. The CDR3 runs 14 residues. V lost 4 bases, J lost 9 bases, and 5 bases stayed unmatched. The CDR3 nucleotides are TGTGCCAGCAGTGGGCTAGCGGGAGGTGGTGAGCAGTTCTTC. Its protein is CASSGLAGGGEQFF.

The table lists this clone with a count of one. The CDR3 spells CASSLAGGITYEQFF. The CDR3 bases are TGCGCCAGCAGCTTGGCGGGGGGTATTACATATGAGCAGTTCTTC. J is TRBJ2-1 and V is TRBV5-1; 7 nucleotides line up with TRBD2. The CDR3 covers 15 residues. The germline gives CDR1 SGHRS, CDR2 YFSETQ. Trimming cost V 0 bases and J 8 bases; bases outside gene matches: 8. Based on the CDR3 plus reference TRBV5-1 and TRBJ2-1, the full variable domain is KAGVTQTPRYLIKTRGQQVTLSCSPISGHRSVSWYQQTPGQGLQFLFEYFSETQRNKGNFPGRFSGRQFSNSRSEMNVSTLELGDSALYLCASSLAGGITYEQFFGPGTRLTVL.

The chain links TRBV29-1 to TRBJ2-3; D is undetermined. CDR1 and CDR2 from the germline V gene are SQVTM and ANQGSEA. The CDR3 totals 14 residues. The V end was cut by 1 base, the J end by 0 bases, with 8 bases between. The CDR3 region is CSVEGYSSTDTQYF. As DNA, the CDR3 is TGCAGCGTTGAAGGTTACTCTAGCACAGATACGCAGTATTTT.

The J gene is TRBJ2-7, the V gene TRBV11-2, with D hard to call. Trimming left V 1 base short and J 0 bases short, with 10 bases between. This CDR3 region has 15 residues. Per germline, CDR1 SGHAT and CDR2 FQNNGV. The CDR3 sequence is CASSLGLILSYEQYF. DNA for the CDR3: TGTGCCAGCAGCTTAGGCCTAATCCTCTCCTACGAGCAGTACTTC.

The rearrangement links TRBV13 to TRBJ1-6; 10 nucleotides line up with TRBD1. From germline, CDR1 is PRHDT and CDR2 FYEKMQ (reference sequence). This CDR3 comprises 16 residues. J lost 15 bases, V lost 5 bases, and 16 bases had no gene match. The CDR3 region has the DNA TGTGCCAGCAGCCAATCGTCGGGACAGGGGTCCGGACTCCTCCACTTT. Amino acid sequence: CASSQSSGQGSGLLHF.

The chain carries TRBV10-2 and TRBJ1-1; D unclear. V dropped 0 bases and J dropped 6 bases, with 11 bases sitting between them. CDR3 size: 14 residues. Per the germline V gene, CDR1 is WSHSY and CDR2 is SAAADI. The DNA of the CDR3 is TGCGCCAGCAGTGAGTCGGGAGAGGTGGCTGAAGCTTTCTTT. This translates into CASSESGEVAEAFF.

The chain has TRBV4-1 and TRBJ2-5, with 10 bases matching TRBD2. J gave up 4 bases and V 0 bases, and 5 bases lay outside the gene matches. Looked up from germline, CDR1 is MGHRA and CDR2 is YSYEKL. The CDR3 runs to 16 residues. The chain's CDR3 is CASSQDLAGVPETQYF. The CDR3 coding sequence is TGCGCCAGCAGCCAAGATCTAGCGGGGGTTCCAGAGACCCAGTACTTC.

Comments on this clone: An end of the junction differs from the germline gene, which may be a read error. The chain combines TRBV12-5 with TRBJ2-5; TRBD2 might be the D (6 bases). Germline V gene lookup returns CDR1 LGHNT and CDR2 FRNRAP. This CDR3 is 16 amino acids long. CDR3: CARGTSRTGVQETQYF. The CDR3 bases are TGTGCTCGTGGTACATCCCGGACGGGGGTCCAAGAGACCCAGTACTTC.

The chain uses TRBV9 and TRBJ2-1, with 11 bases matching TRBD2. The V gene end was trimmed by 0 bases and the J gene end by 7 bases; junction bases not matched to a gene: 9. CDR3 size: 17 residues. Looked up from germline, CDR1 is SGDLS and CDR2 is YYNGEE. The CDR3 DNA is TGTGCCAGCAGCGTAGTTGAAGGGGGACTAGCGGTGAATGAGCAGTTCTTC. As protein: CASSVVEGGLAVNEQFF.

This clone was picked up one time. In nucleotides, the CDR3 is TGTGCCAGCAGCTTATCCGGGAGGGAGACCCAGTACTTC. Translated, it gives CASSLSGRETQYF. The V gene is TRBV7-2, the J gene TRBJ2-5, with 7 bases identical to TRBD2. This CDR3 contains 13 residues. Germline V gene lookup returns CDR1 SGHTA and CDR2 FQGNSA. J was trimmed by 5 bases and V by 2 bases; bases with no gene match: 2.

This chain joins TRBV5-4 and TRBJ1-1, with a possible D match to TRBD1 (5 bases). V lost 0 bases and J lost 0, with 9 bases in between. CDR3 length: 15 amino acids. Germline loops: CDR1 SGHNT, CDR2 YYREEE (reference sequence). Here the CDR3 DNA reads TGTGCCAGCAGCTTGGGGACACGGATGAACACTGAAGCTTTCTTT. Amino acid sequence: CASSLGTRMNTEAFF.

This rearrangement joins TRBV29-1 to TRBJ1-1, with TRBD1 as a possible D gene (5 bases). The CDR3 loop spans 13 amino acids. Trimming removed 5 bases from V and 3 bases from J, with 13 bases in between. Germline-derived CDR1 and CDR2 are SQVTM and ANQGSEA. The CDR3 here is CSVNDSWDTEAFF. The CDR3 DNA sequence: TGCAGCGTTAATGACAGCTGGGACACTGAAGCTTTCTTT.

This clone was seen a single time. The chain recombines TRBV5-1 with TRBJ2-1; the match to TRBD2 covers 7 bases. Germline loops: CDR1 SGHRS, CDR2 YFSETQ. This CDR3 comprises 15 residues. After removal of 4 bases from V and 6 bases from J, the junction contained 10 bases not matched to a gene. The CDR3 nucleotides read TGCGCCAGCAGCGCGGGACTACAAGGCGGCAATGAGCAGTTCTTC. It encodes CASSAGLQGGNEQFF. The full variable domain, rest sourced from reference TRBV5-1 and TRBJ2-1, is KAGVTQTPRYLIKTRGQQVTLSCSPISGHRSVSWYQQTPGQGLQFLFEYFSETQRNKGNFPGRFSGRQFSNSRSEMNVSTLELGDSALYLCASSAGLQGGNEQFFGPGTRLTVL.

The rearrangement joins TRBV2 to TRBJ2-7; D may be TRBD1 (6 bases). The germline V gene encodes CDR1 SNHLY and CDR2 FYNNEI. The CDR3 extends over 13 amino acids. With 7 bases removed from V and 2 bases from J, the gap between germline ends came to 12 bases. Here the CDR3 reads CASTRQAPYEQYF. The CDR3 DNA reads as TGTGCCAGCACTCGACAGGCACCCTACGAGCAGTACTTC. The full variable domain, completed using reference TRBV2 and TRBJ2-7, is EPEVTQTPSHQVTQMGQEVILRCVPISNHLYFYWYRQILGQKVEFLVSFYNNEISEKSEIFDDQFSVERPDGSNFTLKIRSTKLEDSAMYFCASTRQAPYEQYFGPGTRLTVT.

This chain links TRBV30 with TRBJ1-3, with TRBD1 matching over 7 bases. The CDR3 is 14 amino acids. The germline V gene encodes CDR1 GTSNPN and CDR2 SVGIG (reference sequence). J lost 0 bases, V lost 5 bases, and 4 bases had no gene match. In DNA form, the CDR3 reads TGTGCCTGGCAACAGGGGTCCTCTGGAAACACCATATATTTT. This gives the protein CAWQQGSSGNTIYF.

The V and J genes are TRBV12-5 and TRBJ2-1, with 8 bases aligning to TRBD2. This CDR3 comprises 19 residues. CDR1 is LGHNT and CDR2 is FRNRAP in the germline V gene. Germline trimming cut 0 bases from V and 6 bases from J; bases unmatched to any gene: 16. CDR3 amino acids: CASGLVLGQRENLGNEQFF. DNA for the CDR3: TGTGCTAGTGGTTTGGTACTTGGGCAGCGGGAGAATCTGGGCAATGAGCAGTTCTTC.

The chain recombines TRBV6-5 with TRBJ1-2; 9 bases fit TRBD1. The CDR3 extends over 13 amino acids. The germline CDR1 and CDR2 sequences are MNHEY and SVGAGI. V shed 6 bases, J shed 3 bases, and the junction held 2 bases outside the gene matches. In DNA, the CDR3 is TGTGCCAGCAGGGGGGACAGGGACTATGGCTACACCTTC. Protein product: CASRGDRDYGYTF.

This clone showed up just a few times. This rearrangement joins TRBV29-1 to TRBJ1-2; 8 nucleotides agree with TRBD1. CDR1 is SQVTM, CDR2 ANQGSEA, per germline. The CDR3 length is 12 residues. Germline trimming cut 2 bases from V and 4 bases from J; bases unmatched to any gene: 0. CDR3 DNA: TGCAGCGTTGAAACAGGGGGCTATGGCTACACCTTC. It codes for CSVETGGYGYTF.

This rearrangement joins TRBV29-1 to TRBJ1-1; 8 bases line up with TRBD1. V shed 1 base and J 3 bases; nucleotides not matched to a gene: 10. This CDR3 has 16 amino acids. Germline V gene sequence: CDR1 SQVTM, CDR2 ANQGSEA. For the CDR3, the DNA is TGCAGCGTTGAAGTAACCCTGGACAGGGCTTACACTGAAGCTTTCTTT. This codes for CSVEVTLDRAYTEAFF. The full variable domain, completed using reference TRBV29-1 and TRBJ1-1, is SAVISQKPSRDICQRGTSLTIQCQVDSQVTMMFWYRQQPGQSLTLIATANQGSEATYESGFVIDKFPISRPNLTFSTLTVSNMSPEDSSIYLCSVEVTLDRAYTEAFFGQGTRLTVV.

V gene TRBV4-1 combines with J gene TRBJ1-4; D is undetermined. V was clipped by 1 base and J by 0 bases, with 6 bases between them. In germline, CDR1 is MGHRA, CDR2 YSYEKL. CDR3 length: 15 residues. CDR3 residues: CASSQVRATNEKLFF. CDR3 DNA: TGCGCCAGCAGCCAAGTAAGAGCAACTAATGAAAAACTGTTTTTT.

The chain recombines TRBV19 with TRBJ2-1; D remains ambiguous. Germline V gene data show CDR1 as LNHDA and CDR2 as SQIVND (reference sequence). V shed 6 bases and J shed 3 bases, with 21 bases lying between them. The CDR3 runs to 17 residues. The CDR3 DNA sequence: TGTGCCAGTAGCCAGTCAAAGCAGGTTAACTTCTACAATGAGCAGTTCTTC. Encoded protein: CASSQSKQVNFYNEQFF.

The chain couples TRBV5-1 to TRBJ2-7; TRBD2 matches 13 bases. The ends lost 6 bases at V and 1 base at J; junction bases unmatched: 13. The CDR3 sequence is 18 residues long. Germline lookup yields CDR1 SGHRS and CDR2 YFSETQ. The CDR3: CASNPGLAGDIRSYEQYF. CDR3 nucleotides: TGCGCCAGCAACCCCGGACTAGCGGGAGACATCAGGTCCTACGAGCAGTACTTC.

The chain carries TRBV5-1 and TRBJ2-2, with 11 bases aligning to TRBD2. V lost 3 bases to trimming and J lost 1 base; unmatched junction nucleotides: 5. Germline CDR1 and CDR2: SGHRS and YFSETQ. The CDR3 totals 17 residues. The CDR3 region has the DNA TGCGCCAGCAGCTCACGACTAGCGGGGATGAACACCGGGGAGCTGTTTTTT. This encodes CASSSRLAGMNTGELFF.

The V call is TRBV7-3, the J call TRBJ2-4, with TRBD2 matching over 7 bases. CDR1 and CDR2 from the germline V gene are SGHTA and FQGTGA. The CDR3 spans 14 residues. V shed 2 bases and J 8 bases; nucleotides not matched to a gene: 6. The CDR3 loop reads CASSLSGGSDIQYF. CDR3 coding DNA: TGTGCCAGCAGCTTATCGGGCGGGAGTGACATTCAGTACTTC.

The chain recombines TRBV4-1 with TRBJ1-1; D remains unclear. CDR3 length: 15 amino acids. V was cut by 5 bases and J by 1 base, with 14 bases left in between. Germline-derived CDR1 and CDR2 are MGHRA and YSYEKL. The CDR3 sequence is CASSNPAGKNTEAFF. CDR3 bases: TGCGCCAGCAGCAACCCCGCAGGAAAGAACACTGAAGCTTTCTTT.

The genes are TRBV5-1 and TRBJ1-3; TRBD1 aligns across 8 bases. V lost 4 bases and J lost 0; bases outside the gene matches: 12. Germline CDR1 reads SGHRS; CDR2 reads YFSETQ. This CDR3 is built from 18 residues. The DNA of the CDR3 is TGCGCCAGCAGCCTGGAGGGGACAGGACCTTTCTCTGGAAACACCATATATTTT. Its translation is CASSLEGTGPFSGNTIYF.